This T cell receptor beta chain was sequenced during a study of T cells in Graves' hyperthyroidism and ophthalmopathy. At least ten counts were recorded for this clonotype. RNA transcripts served as the template for amplifying TCR beta CDR3 regions. HTBI primers drove first-round RT-PCR of the TCR CDR3. One entry per CDR3 protein, called by TCRdb with MiXCR from the multiplex PCR reads. Among hundreds of thousands of distinct CDR3 sequences listed, approximately 14% were seen once. This CDR3 contains 14 residues. Trimming took 7 bases from V and 4 from J; bases not matched to a gene: 6. Germline assignment: CDR1 MDHEN and CDR2 SYDVKM.

The TCR comes from a woman in her fifties or sixties with Graves' ophthalmopathy. Sequenced: blood. The chain has TRBV28 and TRBJ1-5; 8 bases fit TRBD1. CDR3 sequence (DNA): TGTGCCAGCACCAGTGGACAGGGAAATCAGCCCCAGCATTTT. This sequence encodes CASTSGQGNQPQHF.